This TCR beta chain derives from a study of sequential checkpoint blockade in melanoma. Treatment here: randomized to nivolumab then ipilimumab (arm A) or the reverse (arm B). The count of this clone is one. Data came from immunoSEQ multiplex PCR; TCRdb stores just in-frame clones and leaves some out. The sample consists of 15,000 to 20,000 clones, around 70% of them appearing once. The source is a human donor with melanoma. The starting material was tumor tissue (inferred from file names), obtained from a patient given nivolumab and ipilimumab in sequence.

The CDR3 bases are TGTGCCAGCAGCAGGACAGGGGTCGGGGCCAACGTCCTGACTTTC. Its translation is CASSRTGVGANVLTF. The rearrangement links TRBV6-7 to TRBJ2-6; TRBD1 aligns across 9 bases. TRBV6-7 is classed as an ORF, of uncertain function. The V segment lost 6 bases and the J segment 4 bases; nucleotides outside the gene matches: 4. The CDR3 length is 15 residues.